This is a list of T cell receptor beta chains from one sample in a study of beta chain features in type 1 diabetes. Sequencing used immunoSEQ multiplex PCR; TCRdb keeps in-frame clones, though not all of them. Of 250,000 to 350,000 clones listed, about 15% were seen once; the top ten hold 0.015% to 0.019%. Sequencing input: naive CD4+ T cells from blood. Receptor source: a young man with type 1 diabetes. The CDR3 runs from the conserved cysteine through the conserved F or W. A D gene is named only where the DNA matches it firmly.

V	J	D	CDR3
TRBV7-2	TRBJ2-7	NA	CASSLNSGSYEQYF
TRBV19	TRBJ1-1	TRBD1	CASTPGQKNTEAFF
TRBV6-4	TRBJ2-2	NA	CASMAGNTGELFF
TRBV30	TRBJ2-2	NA	CAWKHTENTGELFF
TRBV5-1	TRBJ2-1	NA	CASSPTGKNNEQFF
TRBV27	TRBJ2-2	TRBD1	CASSLTGPDTGELFF
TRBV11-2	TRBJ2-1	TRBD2	CASRPLAGESYNEQFF
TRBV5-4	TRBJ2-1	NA	CASSLVSLADNEQFF
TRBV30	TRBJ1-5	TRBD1	CAWQGADSNQPQHF
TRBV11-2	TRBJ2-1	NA	CASSLIVSQFDEQFF
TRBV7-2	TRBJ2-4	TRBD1	CASSPRQGAKNIQYF
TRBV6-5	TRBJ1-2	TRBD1	CASSYGQGNGYTF
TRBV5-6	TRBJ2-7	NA	CASSPHPPWTSYEQYF
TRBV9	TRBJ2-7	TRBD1	CASSVRYRGGYEQYF
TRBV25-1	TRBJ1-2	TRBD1	CASEDRGQGYTF
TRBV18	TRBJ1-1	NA	CASSRSGGWNTEAFF
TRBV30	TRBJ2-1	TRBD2	CAWTRGTSGMNEQFF
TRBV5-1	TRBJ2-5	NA	CASSYKETQYF
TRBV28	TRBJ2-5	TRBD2	CASSLYPGLAGGPAPQETQYF
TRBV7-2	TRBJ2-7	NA	CASSSRDISSYEQYF
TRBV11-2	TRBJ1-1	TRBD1	CASSLRGRSGMNTEAFF
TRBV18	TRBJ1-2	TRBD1	CASSQQGNGYTF
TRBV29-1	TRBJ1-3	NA	CSVLQGGNTIYF
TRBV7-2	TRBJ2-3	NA	CASSAQQPADTQYF
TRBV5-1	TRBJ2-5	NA	CASSSGVRETQYF
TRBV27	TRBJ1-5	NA	CASSFAGQPQHF
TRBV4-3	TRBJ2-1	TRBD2	CASSPKLLADYNEQFF
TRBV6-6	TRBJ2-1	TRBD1	CASSRGQPYNEQFF
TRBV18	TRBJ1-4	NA	CASSPPGEKLFF
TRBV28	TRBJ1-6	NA	CASHGRRGSPLHF
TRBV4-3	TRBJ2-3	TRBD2	CASSQPGGTRGTDTQYF
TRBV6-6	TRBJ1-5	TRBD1	CASSKGTGNNQPQHF
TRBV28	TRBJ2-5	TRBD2	CASSLFGGRGETQYF
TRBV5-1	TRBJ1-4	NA	CASSLVSGEKLFF
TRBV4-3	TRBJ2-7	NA	CASSQDLRAAEDGKQYF
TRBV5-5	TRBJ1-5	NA	CASSLEQFSNQPQHF
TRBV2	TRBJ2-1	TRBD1	CASSETGQDDNEQFF
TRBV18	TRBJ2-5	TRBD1	CASSPWGQPQETQYF
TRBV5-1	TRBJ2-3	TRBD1	CASSRDRGDTDTQYF
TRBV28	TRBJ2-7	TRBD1	CASSPPPGQATYEQYF
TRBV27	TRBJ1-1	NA	CASSFSVNTEAFF
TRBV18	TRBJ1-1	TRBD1	CASSPGQGVNTEAFF